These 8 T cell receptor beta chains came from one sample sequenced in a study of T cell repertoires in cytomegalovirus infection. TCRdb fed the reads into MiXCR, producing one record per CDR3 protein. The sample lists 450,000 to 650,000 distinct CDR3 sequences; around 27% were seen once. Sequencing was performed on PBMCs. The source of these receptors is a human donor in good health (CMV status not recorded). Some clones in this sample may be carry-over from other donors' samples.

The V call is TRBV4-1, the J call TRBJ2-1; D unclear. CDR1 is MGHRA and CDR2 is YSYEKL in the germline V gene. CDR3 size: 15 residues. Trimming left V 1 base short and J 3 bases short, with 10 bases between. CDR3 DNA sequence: TGCGCCAGCAGCCAAGCCCCTACCGGCTACAATGAGCAGTTCTTC. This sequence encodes CASSQAPTGYNEQFF.

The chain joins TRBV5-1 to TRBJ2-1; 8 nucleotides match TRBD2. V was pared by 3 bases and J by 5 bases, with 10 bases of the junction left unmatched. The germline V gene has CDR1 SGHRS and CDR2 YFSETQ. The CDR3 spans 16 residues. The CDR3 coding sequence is TGCGCCAGCAGCTCCAGTACCAGCGGGGGAAACAATGAGCAGTTCTTC. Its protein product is CASSSSTSGGNNEQFF.

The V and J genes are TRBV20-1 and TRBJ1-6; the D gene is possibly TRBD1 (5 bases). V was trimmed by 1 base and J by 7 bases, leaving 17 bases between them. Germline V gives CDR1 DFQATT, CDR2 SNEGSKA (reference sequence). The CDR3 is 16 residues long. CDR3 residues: CSARVRDSRPNSPLHF. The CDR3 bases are TGCAGTGCTAGAGTCAGGGACTCTAGGCCCAATTCACCCCTCCACTTT.

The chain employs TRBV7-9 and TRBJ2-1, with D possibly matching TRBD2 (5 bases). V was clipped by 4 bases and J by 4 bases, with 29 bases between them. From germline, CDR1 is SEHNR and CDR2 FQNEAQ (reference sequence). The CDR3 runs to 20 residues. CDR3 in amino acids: CASSSRRAEGSFNWYNEQFF. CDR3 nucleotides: TGTGCCAGCAGCTCCAGACGAGCCGAGGGATCTTTTAACTGGTACAATGAGCAGTTCTTC.

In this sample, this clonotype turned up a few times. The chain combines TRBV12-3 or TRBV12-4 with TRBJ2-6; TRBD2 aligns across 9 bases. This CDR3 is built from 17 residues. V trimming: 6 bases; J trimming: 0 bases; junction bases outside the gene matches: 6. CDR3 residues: CASRRTSVSSGANVLTF. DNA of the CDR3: TGTGCCAGCAGGAGGACTAGCGTGAGCTCTGGGGCCAACGTCCTGACTTTC.

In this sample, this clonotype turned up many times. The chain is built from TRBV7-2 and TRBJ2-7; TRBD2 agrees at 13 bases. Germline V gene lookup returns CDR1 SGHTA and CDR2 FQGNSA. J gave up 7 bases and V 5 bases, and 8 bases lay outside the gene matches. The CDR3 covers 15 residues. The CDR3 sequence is CASSGGLAGLSEQYF. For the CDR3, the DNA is TGTGCCAGCAGCGGGGGACTAGCGGGACTGAGTGAGCAGTACTTC.

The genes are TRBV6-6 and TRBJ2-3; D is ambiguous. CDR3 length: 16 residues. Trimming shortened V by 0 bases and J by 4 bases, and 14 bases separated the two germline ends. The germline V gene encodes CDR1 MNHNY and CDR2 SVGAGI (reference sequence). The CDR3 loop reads CASSYSRTKFSDTQYF. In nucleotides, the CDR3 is TGTGCCAGCAGTTACTCGAGAACCAAATTTTCAGATACGCAGTATTTT.

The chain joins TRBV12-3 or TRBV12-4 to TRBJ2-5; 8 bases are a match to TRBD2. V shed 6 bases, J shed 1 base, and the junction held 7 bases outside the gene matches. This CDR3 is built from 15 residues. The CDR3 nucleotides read TGTGCCAGCAGCCTTACGGGGGGGCGCCAAGAGACCCAGTACTTC. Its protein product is CASSLTGGRQETQYF.